The 25 T cell receptor beta chains given below trace back to one sample, sequenced in a study of blood T cell repertoires in COVID-19 (dated by TCRdb to 2018 to 2021). To prepare the library, the immunoSEQ multiplex PCR assay was applied. Drawn from immuneACCESS, this table holds only the in-frame rearrangements with V and J called that TCRdb kept. Clones are partly lost; checked studies trace under half to an unresolved V gene and leave the rest unexplained. Recorded for this sample are 150,000 to 200,000 clones; about 77% of them occurred a single time. The top ten clonotypes cover less than 20% of the sample. Material: PBMCs or T cells enriched from blood (not recorded which). These receptor sequences come from a woman in her forties or fifties with acute COVID-19.

The chain combines TRBV19 with TRBJ1-4, with D uncertain. Germline values: CDR1 LNHDA, CDR2 SQIVND (reference sequence). The CDR3 is 12 residues long. Trimming left V 6 bases short and J 12 bases short, with 14 bases between. The CDR3 region is CASRERESQLFF. DNA of the CDR3: TGTGCCAGTAGGGAGAGGGAGTCTCAACTGTTTTTT.

The V and J genes are TRBV27 and TRBJ2-5; D perhaps matches TRBD2 (6 bases). The ends were cut back, 4 bases at V and 1 base at J, with 10 bases in the middle. The V gene's germline CDR1 is MNHEY and CDR2 SMNVEV (reference sequence). The CDR3 totals 14 residues. The CDR3 DNA reads TGTGCCAGCAGTTCGCCGGGGGTCCAAGAGACCCAGTACTTC. Protein product: CASSSPGVQETQYF.

The table lists this clone with many counts. The chain carries TRBV28 and TRBJ2-7, with a tentative D call TRBD2 (7 bases). CDR1 is MDHEN, CDR2 SYDVKM, per germline. The CDR3 sequence is 13 residues long. V was shortened by 3 bases and J by 4 bases, with 10 bases between the two germline ends. The CDR3: CASSFKGGYEQYV. Written as DNA, the CDR3 is TGTGCCAGCAGTTTTAAGGGGGGGTACGAGCAGTACGTC.

V usage is TRBV4-1 and J usage is TRBJ1-2; D unclear. The CDR3 length is 15 residues. Germline V gives CDR1 MGHRA, CDR2 YSYEKL. V lost 0 bases to trimming and J lost 7 bases, with 15 bases between them. The CDR3 sequence is CASSQDLGRLVGYTF. Written as DNA, the CDR3 is TGCGCCAGCAGCCAAGATCTGGGCAGGTTGGTTGGCTACACCTTC.

This chain uses TRBV11-2 with TRBJ1-2; 7 bases agree with TRBD1. V lost 5 bases, J lost 8 bases, and 5 bases stayed unmatched. The CDR3 loop spans 12 amino acids. CDR1 is SGHAT, CDR2 FQNNGV, per germline. The CDR3 DNA reads as TGTGCCAGCAGCAGACCGACAGGGGGCTACACCTTC. Amino acid sequence: CASSRPTGGYTF. The whole variable domain, filled in from reference TRBV11-2 and TRBJ1-2, reads EAGVAQSPRYKIIEKRQSVAFWCNPISGHATLYWYQQILGQGPKLLIQFQNNGVVDDSQLPKDRFSAERLKGVDSTLKIQPAKLEDSAVYLCASSRPTGGYTFGSGTRLTVV.

This clone was observed at least ten times. The chain recombines TRBV5-1 with TRBJ2-1, with TRBD1 matching over 7 bases. Germline CDR1 reads SGHRS; CDR2 reads YFSETQ. The CDR3 contains 15 residues. V shed 5 bases, J shed 5 bases, and the junction held 10 bases outside the gene matches. This CDR3 is CASSGTPGQHNEQFF. CDR3 DNA sequence: TGCGCCAGCAGTGGAACTCCGGGACAGCACAATGAGCAGTTCTTC.

This chain uses TRBV11-2 with TRBJ2-1, with D unresolved. Germline loops: CDR1 SGHAT, CDR2 FQNNGV. The CDR3 is 12 residues long. V was clipped by 5 bases and J by 5 bases, with 7 bases between them. DNA for the CDR3: TGTGCCAGCAGCCCCCGGGACAATGAGCAGTTCTTC. As protein: CASSPRDNEQFF.

The genes are TRBV5-1 and TRBJ2-5, with D tentatively TRBD1 (6 bases). This CDR3 spans 13 amino acids. Germline V gene lookup returns CDR1 SGHRS and CDR2 YFSETQ. V gave up 7 bases and J gave up 5 bases, with 15 bases separating them. As DNA, the CDR3 is TGCGCCAGCGGACGGACAGCTCAGGAGACCCAGTACTTC. Translation: CASGRTAQETQYF.

This chain connects TRBV27 to TRBJ2-6; TRBD1 is a possible D gene (6 bases). This CDR3 comprises 14 residues. V lost 4 bases, J lost 4 bases, and 8 bases lay in between. The V gene's germline CDR1 is MNHEY and CDR2 SMNVEV (reference sequence). The CDR3 DNA reads as TGTGCCAGCAGTTCAGGGGAAGGGGCCAACGTCCTGACTTTC. This gives the protein CASSSGEGANVLTF. Combining the CDR3 with reference TRBV27 and TRBJ2-6 gives the whole variable domain EAQVTQNPRYLITVTGKKLTVTCSQNMNHEYMSWYRQDPGLGLRQIYYSMNVEVTDKGDVPEGYKVSRKEKRNFPLILESPSPNQTSLYFCASSSGEGANVLTFGAGSRLTVL.

This clone was counted a few times. The chain combines TRBV6-6 with TRBJ1-3; 8 bases align to TRBD1. The trim removed 10 bases at V and 2 bases at J, leaving 4 bases unmatched. Germline values: CDR1 MNHNY, CDR2 SVGAGI (reference sequence). The CDR3 is made up of 13 amino acids. The CDR3 reads CATIQGAGNTIYF. As DNA, the CDR3 is TGTGCCACTATACAGGGGGCTGGAAACACCATATATTTT.

The V and J genes are TRBV4-2 and TRBJ2-2, with D possibly being TRBD2 (5 bases). This CDR3 has 17 amino acids. V was clipped by 1 base and J by 2 bases, with 14 bases between them. From germline, CDR1 is LGHNA and CDR2 YNFKEQ. DNA for the CDR3: TGTGCCAGCAGCCAAGTGGATTGGCGGGTCAACACCGGGGAGCTGTTTTTT. Its protein is CASSQVDWRVNTGELFF.

The rearrangement uses TRBV18 and TRBJ2-3, with TRBD1 as a possible D gene (5 bases). Trimming pared 3 bases from V and 1 base from J, leaving 14 bases between. The CDR3 runs to 16 residues. Germline lookup yields CDR1 KGHSH and CDR2 LQKENI. CDR3 nucleotide sequence: TGTGCCAGCTCACCCTACCGCAGCAGGGGCACAGATACGCAGTATTTT. It yields the protein CASSPYRSRGTDTQYF.

The table lists this clone with a count of one. J is TRBJ1-1 and V is TRBV19; the match to TRBD1 covers 9 bases. CDR1 LNHDA and CDR2 SQIVND come from the germline V gene (reference sequence). The trim removed 7 bases at V and 11 bases at J, leaving 8 bases unmatched. The CDR3 is 12 amino acids. The CDR3 sequence: CASMSQGASAFF. In DNA form, the CDR3 reads TGTGCCAGTATGTCACAGGGGGCGAGCGCTTTCTTT.

In its sample, this clone was seen a few times. The V gene is TRBV27, the J gene TRBJ2-3; D gene ambiguous. Trimming cost V 3 bases and J 2 bases, with 12 bases left between them. CDR3 size: 15 residues. In germline, CDR1 is MNHEY, CDR2 SMNVEV (reference sequence). In nucleotides, the CDR3 is TGTGCCAGCAGTTTCCCCGGGTCTTACACAGATACGCAGTATTTT. This gives the protein CASSFPGSYTDTQYF.

This chain joins TRBV7-9 and TRBJ1-6; 9 bases map to TRBD1. The CDR3 is made up of 15 amino acids. Trimming took 5 bases from V and 9 from J; bases not matched to a gene: 8. Germline CDR1 SEHNR, CDR2 FQNEAQ (reference sequence). CDR3 protein: CASSTPGTGISPLHF. The CDR3 region has the DNA TGTGCCAGCAGCACCCCCGGGACAGGGATTTCACCCCTCCACTTT. The full variable domain, in which reference TRBV7-9 and TRBJ1-6 provide the parts outside the CDR3, is DTGVSQNPRHKITKRGQNVTFRCDPISEHNRLYWYRQTLGQGPEFLTYFQNEAQLEKSRLLSDRFSAERPKGSFSTLEIQRTEQGDSAMYLCASSTPGTGISPLHFGNGTRLTVT.

The chain recombines TRBV25-1 with TRBJ1-2; 11 nucleotides line up with TRBD1. The germline gives CDR1 MGHDK, CDR2 SYGVNS. This CDR3 spans 13 amino acids. The V and J ends lost 6 bases and 6 bases, in that order; junction bases with no gene match: 3. The CDR3 reads CASRGTGGHGYTF. The CDR3 region has the DNA TGTGCCAGCAGAGGGACAGGGGGTCATGGCTACACCTTC.

This clone was seen only a few times. The rearrangement uses TRBV5-4 and TRBJ2-1; TRBD2 matches 8 bases. V lost 4 bases to trimming and J lost 7 bases; unmatched junction nucleotides: 7. The CDR3 is 14 amino acids. Germline V gene lookup returns CDR1 SGHNT and CDR2 YYREEE (reference sequence). The CDR3 coding sequence is TGTGCCAGCAGCGGGCGGGGGGCGGTAAATGAGCAGTTCTTC. Encoded protein: CASSGRGAVNEQFF.

The chain couples TRBV9 to TRBJ2-3, with 7 bases lining up with TRBD2. With 0 bases clipped from V and 8 bases from J, the junction kept 6 bases outside the gene matches. There are 14 residues in the CDR3. From germline, CDR1 is SGDLS and CDR2 YYNGEE. CDR3 coding DNA: TGTGCCAGCAGCGTAGCCCCGGGGGGTGGTACGCAGTATTTT. Translation: CASSVAPGGGTQYF.

The V call is TRBV6-5, the J call TRBJ1-1; 11 bases align to TRBD1. The CDR3 loop spans 14 amino acids. V trimming: 6 bases; J trimming: 6 bases; junction bases outside the gene matches: 6. Per germline, CDR1 MNHEY and CDR2 SVGAGI. CDR3: CASRPPGQGAEAFF. The CDR3 DNA is TGTGCCAGCAGGCCCCCGGGACAGGGGGCTGAAGCTTTCTTT.

The V and J genes are TRBV5-6 and TRBJ2-5; 8 nucleotides align to TRBD1. With V trimmed by 1 base and J by 5 bases, 7 bases remained unmatched. Germline CDR1 is SGHDT and CDR2 is YYEEEE. The CDR3 runs 15 residues. As DNA, the CDR3 is TGTGCCAGCAGCTTGCGCAGGGGGCTTTGGGAGACCCAGTACTTC. Translating gives CASSLRRGLWETQYF.

The chain carries TRBV6-5 and TRBJ1-6; unclear D gene. This CDR3 region has 13 residues. Germline CDR1 reads MNHEY; CDR2 reads SVGAGI. V dropped 5 bases and J dropped 8 bases, with 10 bases sitting between them. The CDR3 DNA follows: TGTGCCAGCAGTACCGGGAGAGATTCACCCCTCCACTTT. Protein sequence: CASSTGRDSPLHF.

Of note for this clone: The germline gene is not matched at one end of the junction; a read error may be the cause. J is TRBJ2-3 and V is TRBV7-7, with TRBD2 matching 10 bases. Per germline, CDR1 SSHAT and CDR2 FNYEAQ (reference sequence). The CDR3 is 15 residues long. CDR3 sequence reads: CASSKTSGGTDTQYF. The CDR3 bases are TGTGCTAGCAGCAAAACTAGCGGGGGCACAGATACGCAGTATTTT.

This clone was seen only once. This rearrangement joins TRBV13 to TRBJ1-3; D gene unclear. In germline, CDR1 is PRHDT, CDR2 FYEKMQ (reference sequence). Trimming took off 4 bases at V and 0 bases at J, with 10 bases between the two ends. The CDR3 runs to 15 residues. The CDR3 DNA reads as TGTGCCAGCAGCTCCGCGGCCAGCTCTGGAAACACCATATATTTT. As protein: CASSSAASSGNTIYF.

The chain joins TRBV29-1 to TRBJ1-1; D is unclear. There are 14 residues in the CDR3. V was trimmed by 0 bases and J by 4 bases, leaving 12 bases between them. CDR1 is SQVTM and CDR2 is ANQGSEA in the germline V gene. CDR3 DNA sequence: TGCAGCGTTGAAGATCAGCCAGGTTTCACTGAAGCTTTCTTT. Translation: CSVEDQPGFTEAFF.

The chain couples TRBV3-1 (or the pseudogene TRBV3-2) to TRBJ1-1, with D hard to call. Germline V lookup: CDR1 LGHDT, CDR2 YNNKEL (reference sequence). V lost 4 bases to trimming and J lost 0 bases, with 15 bases between them. The CDR3 is 16 residues long. The CDR3 DNA follows: TGTGCCAGCAGCCCCGCCCATGGGAGACTGAACACTGAAGCTTTCTTT. It translates to CASSPAHGRLNTEAFF.